This entry lists 23 T cell receptor beta chains sequenced from one sample in a study of PD-L1 blockade in urothelial cancer. As to time point: pretreatment peripheral blood. Produced via immunoSEQ multiplex PCR; TCRdb's table is partial and in-frame only. The data show about 79,000 clones, approximately 83% seen once. This specimen was PBMCs, taken around atezolizumab (anti-PD-L1) treatment. The receptors were gathered from a man in his sixties with urothelial cancer.

This clone was found a few times. The chain recombines TRBV11-3 with TRBJ2-1; TRBD2 aligns across 9 bases. The CDR3 totals 15 residues. CDR1 and CDR2 (germline): SGHNT, YENEEA. V shed 1 base and J 9 bases; nucleotides not matched to a gene: 7. The CDR3 DNA reads TGTGCCAGCAGCTTAGTCCAGCGGGGGGCGCCTGAGCAGTTCTTC. This codes for CASSLVQRGAPEQFF.

The DNA of the CDR3 is TGTGCCAGCAGCCAAGCCCGGGACATTTGGAACACCATATATTTT. It specifies CASSQARDIWNTIYF. The rearrangement links TRBV7-2 to TRBJ1-3; D is possibly TRBD1 (6 bases). V was clipped by 5 bases and J by 7 bases, with 18 bases between them. Germline V gene sequence: CDR1 SGHTA, CDR2 FQGNSA. The CDR3 runs 15 residues.

The chain employs TRBV6-1 and TRBJ1-4; D is unclear. There are 18 residues in the CDR3. V was clipped by 2 bases and J by 0 bases, with 16 bases between them. The V gene's germline CDR1 is MNHNS and CDR2 SASEGT. This CDR3 reads CASSEPAGIDATNEKLFF. The CDR3 region has the DNA TGTGCCAGCAGTGAACCGGCGGGAATCGACGCAACTAATGAAAAACTGTTTTTT.

The rearrangement uses TRBV5-6 and TRBJ2-7; D is ambiguous. The CDR3 has 13 amino acids. The V gene lost 1 base and the J gene lost 2 bases, with 7 bases spanning the gap. Germline CDR1 and CDR2: SGHDT and YYEEEE. Written as DNA, the CDR3 is TGTGCCAGCAGCTTGACAGCAACCTACGAGCAGTACTTC. It specifies CASSLTATYEQYF.

This chain connects TRBV7-8 to TRBJ1-4, with D perhaps matching TRBD1 (5 bases). Trimming took 6 bases from V and 7 from J, leaving 15 bases between them. This CDR3 comprises 14 residues. Germline CDR1 and CDR2: SGHVS and FQNEAQ. The DNA for the CDR3 is TGTGCCAGCAGTTTCGGGGCGGGGGGTGAAAAACTGTTTTTT. Protein product: CASSFGAGGEKLFF.

This chain joins TRBV5-3 and TRBJ2-3; 8 bases are a match to TRBD1. TRBV5-3 has ORF status, its function being uncertain. The CDR3 runs 17 residues. After removal of 4 bases from V and 1 base from J, the junction contained 11 bases not matched to a gene. CDR3: CARSPTRPGQGTDTQYF. The CDR3 DNA follows: TGTGCCAGAAGCCCCACTAGACCGGGACAGGGCACAGATACGCAGTATTTT.

This chain uses TRBV5-1 with TRBJ2-1; 8 nucleotides line up with TRBD1. CDR3 size: 15 residues. V was clipped by 0 bases and J by 8 bases; unmatched bases: 7. The germline V gene has CDR1 SGHRS and CDR2 YFSETQ. The CDR3 loop reads CASSLDRGRTDEQFF. The CDR3, as DNA: TGCGCCAGCAGCTTGGACAGGGGGAGGACGGATGAGCAGTTCTTC.

This rearrangement joins TRBV7-9 to TRBJ1-2; TRBD1 aligns across 8 bases. The CDR3 is 14 residues long. V was pared by 5 bases and J by 4 bases, with 6 bases of the junction left unmatched. Germline V gene data show CDR1 as SEHNR and CDR2 as FQNEAQ (reference sequence). The CDR3 bases are TGTGCCAGCAGCGCGGACAGGGAGGGCTATGGCTACACCTTC. This encodes CASSADREGYGYTF.

The gene calls are TRBV7-9 and TRBJ2-1, with 10 bases matching TRBD2. Trimming at V came to 3 bases and at J to 7 bases, leaving 3 bases not matched to a gene. This CDR3 comprises 14 residues. CDR1 is SEHNR, CDR2 FQNEAQ, per germline (reference sequence). The CDR3 coding sequence is TGTGCCAGCAGCTTCAGCGGGGGGGCTAATGAGCAGTTCTTC. It codes for CASSFSGGANEQFF.

This clone was seen more than once but under ten times. This rearrangement joins TRBV10-3 to TRBJ1-2; D ambiguous. V was trimmed by 3 bases and J by 4 bases, leaving 9 bases between them. The germline V gene encodes CDR1 ENHRY and CDR2 SYGVKD. The CDR3 consists of 13 residues. The CDR3 DNA reads as TGTGCCATCAGTGATCGGGTCGGCTATGGCTACACCTTC. This translates into CAISDRVGYGYTF.

The chain links TRBV10-3 to TRBJ2-1, with D perhaps TRBD2 (7 bases). Deletions cut 0 bases from V and 0 bases from J, with 12 bases between. The germline V gene has CDR1 ENHRY and CDR2 SYGVKD. This CDR3 contains 17 residues. CDR3 region: CAISESEGGSSYNEQFF. The CDR3 coding sequence is TGTGCCATCAGTGAGTCCGAGGGGGGGAGCTCCTACAATGAGCAGTTCTTC.

V is TRBV28 and J is TRBJ1-2, with D perhaps matching TRBD1 (5 bases). Between the trimmed V and J ends, which lost 7 bases and 3 bases, there was a span of 12 bases. The germline V gene encodes CDR1 MDHEN and CDR2 SYDVKM. This CDR3 region has 13 residues. The CDR3 nucleotides read TGTGCCAGCACCCCGGGGGGTCACTATGGCTACACCTTC. Residues: CASTPGGHYGYTF.

This clone was seen only a few times. This chain joins TRBV5-1 and TRBJ2-7; TRBD1 aligns across 9 bases. Per germline, CDR1 SGHRS and CDR2 YFSETQ. This CDR3 region has 13 residues. The junction had 2 bases not matched to a gene; V was cut back by 4 bases and J by 3 bases. The CDR3 DNA is TGCGCCAGCAGCCAGACAGGGGGCTACGAGCAGTACTTC. Amino acid sequence: CASSQTGGYEQYF.

The chain couples TRBV30 to TRBJ1-6, with a possible D match to TRBD1 (5 bases). This CDR3 has 20 residues. V lost 3 bases and J lost 0, with 24 bases in between. Germline V CDR1 and CDR2: GTSNPN, SVGIG (reference sequence). The DNA of the CDR3 is TGTGCCTGGAGCCGTTATGGGGGGACGTACGGGAGCTCCTATAATTCACCCCTCCACTTT. Protein: CAWSRYGGTYGSSYNSPLHF.

CDR3 residues: CASRARAGEADTQYF. As DNA, the CDR3 is TGTGCCAGTCGAGCTCGAGCGGGGGAGGCAGATACGCAGTATTTT. V and J are TRBV2 and TRBJ2-3; the match to TRBD2 covers 8 bases. Germline CDR1 SNHLY, CDR2 FYNNEI. The CDR3 runs 15 residues. Germline trimming cut 9 bases from V and 4 bases from J; bases unmatched to any gene: 12.

The chain employs TRBV21-1 and TRBJ2-7; TRBD1, the table's D call, was not compared with the DNA. TRBV21-1 is classified as a pseudogene. This CDR3 is 15 amino acids long. The CDR3, as DNA: TGTGCCAGCAGCCTAAAGAGGGGGTTCGACTACGAGCAGTACTTC. Translated: CASSLKRGFDYEQYF.

For this clone: A read error may account for a junction end that differs from germline. V is TRBV7-7 and J is TRBJ2-1; TRBD2 matches at 7 bases. CDR3 length: 16 residues. Germline V CDR1 and CDR2: SSHAT, FNYEAQ (reference sequence). CDR3 residues: CASSLVPGGGYNEQFF. The CDR3, as DNA: TGTGCTAGCAGCTTAGTCCCTGGGGGGGGATACAATGAGCAGTTCTTC.

The V and J genes are TRBV28 and TRBJ1-2; TRBD1 aligns across 9 bases. This CDR3 comprises 14 residues. J gave up 4 bases and V 6 bases, and 6 bases lay outside the gene matches. Germline V gene lookup returns CDR1 MDHEN and CDR2 SYDVKM. The CDR3: CASSTGGDFYGYTF. DNA for the CDR3: TGTGCCAGCAGCACAGGGGGCGACTTCTATGGCTACACCTTC.

V gene TRBV7-2 combines with J gene TRBJ2-7; 15 bases are shared with TRBD2. The CDR3 extends over 16 amino acids. Germline V lookup: CDR1 SGHTA, CDR2 FQGNSA. The V segment lost 5 bases and the J segment 1 base; nucleotides outside the gene matches: 3. CDR3 sequence: CASSGLAGGGSYEQYF. The CDR3 region has the DNA TGTGCCAGCAGCGGACTAGCGGGGGGGGGATCCTACGAGCAGTACTTC.

The rearrangement links TRBV6-5 to TRBJ2-3; possibly TRBD2 for D (6 bases). CDR3 length: 14 amino acids. The germline V and J ends were trimmed by 6 bases and 3 bases, with 13 bases remaining between them. Germline assignment: CDR1 MNHEY and CDR2 SVGAGI. CDR3 sequence reads: CASSPSAGTDTQYF. The CDR3 DNA follows: TGTGCCAGCAGCCCCTCGGCGGGGACAGATACGCAGTATTTT.

The V and J genes are TRBV5-4 and TRBJ1-1; tentatively, D is TRBD1 (6 bases). The germline CDR1 and CDR2 sequences are SGHNT and YYREEE (reference sequence). The CDR3 has 14 amino acids. V lost 0 bases to trimming and J lost 3 bases, with 9 bases between them. The CDR3 coding sequence is TGTGCCAGCAGCTTGGGGGGGCGGGACACTGAAGCTTTCTTT. This encodes CASSLGGRDTEAFF.

The chain recombines TRBV27 with TRBJ2-1; D remains ambiguous. Germline CDR1 is MNHEY and CDR2 is SMNVEV (reference sequence). The length of the CDR3 is 13 residues. V was cut by 3 bases and J by 6 bases, with 9 bases left in between. The DNA for the CDR3 is TGTGCCAGCAGTTTGGCGGTAGGCAATGAGCAGTTCTTC. It is translated as CASSLAVGNEQFF.

The V and J genes are TRBV4-3 and TRBJ2-2; D possibly corresponds to TRBD1 (6 bases). The CDR3 sequence is 17 residues long. Germline CDR1 is LGHNA and CDR2 is YSLEER. The V end lost 1 base, the J end lost 3 bases, and 15 bases lay between the germline ends. CDR3 sequence reads: CASSQGWGPWDTGELFF. The CDR3 bases are TGCGCCAGCAGCCAAGGGTGGGGGCCGTGGGACACCGGGGAGCTGTTTTTT.